These 29 T cell receptor beta chains share one sample of origin, sequenced in a study of OX40 agonist ivuxolimab in advanced cancers. Generated by immunoSEQ multiplex PCR, the TCRdb table keeps only in-frame clones and is missing some. The table includes roughly 70,000 clones, about 85% detected once. The sample here was CD4+ or CD8+ T cells sorted from blood, taken in a trial of the OX40 agonist ivuxolimab. These receptors all stem from an adult with an advanced solid tumor such as melanoma, head and neck, liver or kidney cancer.

Points on this clone: This CDR3 is also generated by other DNA sequences in the sample. J is TRBJ1-4 and V is TRBV5-1, with D tentatively TRBD1 (6 bases). V lost 4 bases, J lost 0 bases, and 10 bases lay in between. Per the germline V gene, CDR1 is SGHRS and CDR2 is YFSETQ. This CDR3 contains 15 residues. Here the CDR3 DNA reads TGCGCCAGCAGCCCAGGGGCCGCAACTAATGAAAAACTGTTTTTT. It encodes CASSPGAATNEKLFF.

V and J are TRBV28 and TRBJ2-3; D ambiguous. The germline V gene has CDR1 MDHEN and CDR2 SYDVKM. The length of the CDR3 is 15 residues. The V gene lost 3 bases and the J gene lost 5 bases, with 15 bases spanning the gap. The CDR3: CASSLNTLGGDTQYF. The DNA for the CDR3 is TGTGCCAGCAGTTTGAACACCCTTGGCGGAGATACGCAGTATTTT.

This clone was detected once. Here the CDR3 reads CASSLAWQGGDIQYF. CDR3 sequence (DNA): TGTGCCAGCAGCTTAGCCTGGCAGGGTGGGGACATTCAGTACTTC. This chain uses TRBV7-9 with TRBJ2-4, with TRBD1 as a possible D gene (5 bases). Trimming removed 0 bases from V and 8 bases from J, with 14 bases in between. CDR1 and CDR2 from the germline V gene are SEHNR and FQNEAQ (reference sequence). This CDR3 has 15 residues. The complete variable domain, with remaining parts taken from reference TRBV7-9 and TRBJ2-4, reads DTGVSQNPRHKITKRGQNVTFRCDPISEHNRLYWYRQTLGQGPEFLTYFQNEAQLEKSRLLSDRFSAERPKGSFSTLEIQRTEQGDSAMYLCASSLAWQGGDIQYFGAGTRLSVL.

V usage is TRBV5-6 and J usage is TRBJ2-1; the D is unclear. The V gene's germline CDR1 is SGHDT and CDR2 YYEEEE. Trimming shortened V by 3 bases and J by 2 bases, and 18 bases separated the two germline ends. The CDR3 consists of 17 residues. In nucleotides, the CDR3 is TGTGCCAGCAGCTACGACTCCATTGAGAGGCCCTACAATGAGCAGTTCTTC. Residues: CASSYDSIERPYNEQFF.

This chain joins TRBV29-1 and TRBJ1-1; D not resolved. Per germline, CDR1 SQVTM and CDR2 ANQGSEA. Trimming cost V 6 bases and J 1 base, with 18 bases left between them. The CDR3 contains 15 residues. CDR3 amino acids: CSVTWRGGKNTEAFF. DNA for the CDR3: TGCAGCGTCACGTGGCGGGGAGGGAAGAACACTGAAGCTTTCTTT.

This chain links TRBV30 with TRBJ1-1; tentative D call: TRBD1 (6 bases). Trimming left V 0 bases short and J 3 bases short, with 14 bases between. Germline CDR1 reads GTSNPN; CDR2 reads SVGIG (reference sequence). This CDR3 region has 15 residues. The CDR3 DNA reads TGTGCCTGGAGTGTAAAAAACAGGGCATACACTGAAGCTTTCTTT. Protein sequence: CAWSVKNRAYTEAFF. Full variable domain (remainder filled in from reference TRBV30 and TRBJ1-1): SQTIHQWPATLVQPVGSPLSLECTVEGTSNPNLYWYRQAAGRGLQLLFYSVGIGQISSEVPQNLSASRPQDRQFILSSKKLLLSDSGFYLCAWSVKNRAYTEAFFGQGTRLTVV.

This chain joins TRBV19 and TRBJ2-1; no reliable D call. CDR3 length equals 14 residues. V was clipped by 3 bases and J by 6 bases, with 12 bases between them. The germline V gene has CDR1 LNHDA and CDR2 SQIVND (reference sequence). CDR3 in amino acids: CASSISEIANEQFF. DNA of the CDR3: TGTGCCAGTAGTATTTCCGAGATTGCCAATGAGCAGTTCTTC.

The chain employs TRBV5-1 and TRBJ1-6; D may be TRBD1 (5 bases). The CDR3 runs to 16 residues. V was pared by 0 bases and J by 8 bases, with 15 bases between. The germline V gene encodes CDR1 SGHRS and CDR2 YFSETQ. The CDR3 loop is CASSLEGGAWDSPLHF. In DNA, the CDR3 is TGCGCCAGCAGCTTGGAAGGAGGGGCGTGGGATTCACCCCTCCACTTT.

In DNA, the CDR3 is TGCGCCAGCAGCTTGGCAAGGGACCCCTACGAGCAGTACTTC. This gives the protein CASSLARDPYEQYF. The chain recombines TRBV5-1 with TRBJ2-7, with D possibly called TRBD1 or TRBD2 (5 bases each). CDR3 length: 14 residues. The germline CDR1 and CDR2 sequences are SGHRS and YFSETQ. V was clipped by 0 bases and J by 2 bases, with 9 bases between them. The full variable domain, completed using reference TRBV5-1 and TRBJ2-7, is KAGVTQTPRYLIKTRGQQVTLSCSPISGHRSVSWYQQTPGQGLQFLFEYFSETQRNKGNFPGRFSGRQFSNSRSEMNVSTLELGDSALYLCASSLARDPYEQYFGPGTRLTVT.

V is TRBV5-1 and J is TRBJ2-7; 12 nucleotides align to TRBD1. V shed 1 base, J shed 3 bases, and the junction held 5 bases outside the gene matches. This CDR3 is 16 amino acids long. Germline CDR1 reads SGHRS; CDR2 reads YFSETQ. In nucleotides, the CDR3 is TGCGCCAGCAGCTTGATGGGACAGGGGGCATACTACGAGCAGTACTTC. Protein sequence: CASSLMGQGAYYEQYF.

V usage is TRBV7-9 and J usage is TRBJ2-7; D is uncertain. Germline V CDR1 and CDR2: SEHNR, FQNEAQ (reference sequence). The V end was cut by 6 bases, the J end by 4 bases, with 10 bases between. The length of the CDR3 is 12 residues. The DNA of the CDR3 is TGTGCCAGCAGTACAGCCCTTTACGAGCAGTACTTC. This codes for CASSTALYEQYF.

The chain employs TRBV28 and TRBJ1-3; the D gene is possibly TRBD1 (5 bases). This CDR3 has 14 residues. Germline V CDR1 and CDR2: MDHEN, SYDVKM. Trimming removed 3 bases at V and 1 base at J, with 7 bases between. The CDR3: CASSLTDSGNTIYF. The CDR3 region has the DNA TGTGCCAGCAGTTTGACAGATTCTGGAAACACCATATATTTT.

The CDR3 region has the DNA TGTGCCAGCAGCTTAGTTGCCGGAAGCAATCAGCCCCAGCATTTT. Encoded protein: CASSLVAGSNQPQHF. This chain joins TRBV7-2 and TRBJ1-5; D not certain. CDR3 length: 15 residues. V shed 1 base and J shed 1 base, with 8 bases lying between them. The germline CDR1 and CDR2 sequences are SGHTA and FQGNSA.

The genes are TRBV9 and TRBJ2-3; D unclear. Trimming pared 3 bases from V and 0 bases from J, leaving 5 bases between. CDR3 length equals 13 residues. The V gene's germline CDR1 is SGDLS and CDR2 YYNGEE. CDR3 residues: CASSAASTDTQYF. CDR3 coding DNA: TGTGCCAGCAGCGCCGCTAGCACAGATACGCAGTATTTT.

V is TRBV10-1 and J is TRBJ2-3; 9 bases are a match to TRBD2. Looked up from germline, CDR1 is WNHNN and CDR2 is SYGVQD (reference sequence). V was pared by 2 bases and J by 4 bases, with 7 bases of the junction left unmatched. This CDR3 region has 16 residues. CDR3 loop: CASSEQIERGADTQYF. The CDR3 DNA sequence: TGCGCCAGCAGTGAGCAAATTGAGCGGGGGGCAGATACGCAGTATTTT.

The chain recombines TRBV6-5 with TRBJ1-2; D might be TRBD1 (6 bases). From germline, CDR1 is MNHEY and CDR2 SVGAGI. The CDR3 is made up of 15 amino acids. V was pared by 7 bases and J by 0 bases, with 15 bases between. In DNA, the CDR3 is TGTGCCAGCACCTTAAGACAGGATGCTAACTATGGCTACACCTTC. It is translated as CASTLRQDANYGYTF.

The V and J genes are TRBV6-1 and TRBJ2-3; 9 bases are shared with TRBD1. Trimming cost V 5 bases and J 6 bases; bases outside gene matches: 9. The CDR3 runs 15 residues. Germline CDR1 MNHNS, CDR2 SASEGT. CDR3 nucleotide sequence: TGTGCCAGCAGTAAACAGGGGGCCCAGAAGGATACGCAGTATTTT. It codes for CASSKQGAQKDTQYF.

This sequence joins TRBV9 and TRBJ1-2; D remains unclear. Trimming left V 0 bases short and J 0 bases short, with 9 bases between. The CDR3 is made up of 15 amino acids. In germline, CDR1 is SGDLS, CDR2 YYNGEE. CDR3: CASSVEASSNYGYTF. CDR3 bases: TGTGCCAGCAGCGTAGAGGCTTCATCTAACTATGGCTACACCTTC.

The chain recombines TRBV7-3 with TRBJ2-2; possible D gene TRBD2, 5 bases. The CDR3 sequence is 16 residues long. Germline V gives CDR1 SGHTA, CDR2 FQGTGA. V was shortened by 0 bases and J by 0 bases, with 8 bases between the two germline ends. CDR3 nucleotide sequence: TGTGCCAGCAGCTTAACCAGCGGTGCGAACACCGGGGAGCTGTTTTTT. This codes for CASSLTSGANTGELFF.

J is TRBJ2-7 and V is TRBV19, with 9 positions matching TRBD2. The J segment lost 4 bases and the V segment lost 6 bases, leaving 10 bases of the junction unmatched. The CDR3 has 15 residues. CDR1 is LNHDA, CDR2 SQIVND, per germline (reference sequence). In DNA, the CDR3 is TGTGCCAGTAGGACTAGCGGCCCAATGGTATACGAGCAGTACTTC. Protein: CASRTSGPMVYEQYF.

The genes are TRBV4-3 and TRBJ2-7; D is ambiguous. The length of the CDR3 is 13 residues. V shed 0 bases and J shed 13 bases, with 16 bases lying between them. CDR1 and CDR2 from the germline V gene are LGHNA and YSLEER. CDR3 loop: CASSQEIGRRYYF. Here the CDR3 DNA reads TGCGCCAGCAGCCAAGAGATCGGACGGCGTTATTACTTC.

This clone has only one observation. DNA of the CDR3: TGTGCCTCCCTCGGACTAGCCGACTACGAGCAGTACTTC. This encodes CASLGLADYEQYF. This chain links TRBV2 with TRBJ2-7; TRBD2 matches at 8 bases. This CDR3 contains 13 residues. Losses at the gene ends were 11 bases for V and 3 bases for J; bases not matched to a gene: 9. Germline V gene lookup returns CDR1 SNHLY and CDR2 FYNNEI.

The rearrangement uses TRBV27 and TRBJ2-7, with 12 bases matching TRBD2. Germline V gene lookup returns CDR1 MNHEY and CDR2 SMNVEV (reference sequence). The CDR3 runs 18 residues. Trimming cost V 2 bases and J 4 bases; bases outside gene matches: 12. This CDR3 is CASSLGTSGSPPVYEQYF. In DNA form, the CDR3 reads TGTGCCAGCAGTTTAGGGACTAGCGGGTCTCCCCCGGTTTACGAGCAGTACTTC.

As DNA, the CDR3 is TGTGCCAGCAGCTTAGATTATCAGCCCCAGCATTTT. Encoded protein: CASSLDYQPQHF. The chain links TRBV7-2 to TRBJ1-5, with unresolved D. V lost 1 base to trimming and J lost 5 bases, with 3 bases between them. CDR3 length: 12 residues. Germline CDR1 is SGHTA and CDR2 is FQGNSA.

V is TRBV19 and J is TRBJ1-1; D is unresolved. The CDR3 totals 14 residues. Between the trimmed V and J ends, which lost 1 base and 3 bases, there was a span of 9 bases. Germline CDR1 and CDR2: LNHDA and SQIVND (reference sequence). The CDR3 is CASSIGGIDTEAFF. The CDR3 DNA sequence: TGTGCCAGTAGTATAGGTGGGATTGACACTGAAGCTTTCTTT.

The rearrangement links TRBV6-5 to TRBJ1-2; 11 bases match TRBD1. Germline CDR1 reads MNHEY; CDR2 reads SVGAGI. The J segment lost 3 bases and the V segment lost 2 bases, leaving 2 bases of the junction unmatched. The CDR3 contains 15 residues. The CDR3 spells CASSYRTGGDYGYTF. DNA of the CDR3: TGTGCCAGCAGTTACCGGACAGGGGGCGACTATGGCTACACCTTC.

This chain links TRBV6-5 with TRBJ1-1; 9 nucleotides line up with TRBD1. Per the germline V gene, CDR1 is MNHEY and CDR2 is SVGAGI. V lost 4 bases and J lost 8; bases outside the gene matches: 8. This CDR3 is 14 amino acids long. The CDR3 protein is CASSSGTGNFEAFF. The DNA for the CDR3 is TGTGCCAGCAGTTCCGGGACAGGGAACTTCGAAGCTTTCTTT.

The rearrangement links TRBV6-6 to TRBJ1-3; D not resolved. The germline gives CDR1 MNHNY, CDR2 SVGAGI (reference sequence). The V gene lost 2 bases and the J gene lost 0 bases, with 5 bases spanning the gap. The CDR3 is made up of 14 amino acids. Here the CDR3 reads CASSYEGSGNTIYF. CDR3 sequence (DNA): TGTGCCAGCAGTTACGAAGGCTCTGGAAACACCATATATTTT.

This chain joins TRBV25-1 and TRBJ1-3; a possible D gene is TRBD1 (6 bases). V gave up 3 bases and J gave up 0 bases, with 12 bases separating them. The CDR3 contains 16 residues. Germline lookup yields CDR1 MGHDK and CDR2 SYGVNS. DNA of the CDR3: TGTGCCAGCAGTGAGGACGCCAGGGGCTCTGGAAACACCATATATTTT. Protein product: CASSEDARGSGNTIYF.